This T cell receptor beta chain originates from a study of cytomegalovirus exposure and HLA in healthy donors. Study-wide background: A prior study identified just under 120 million unique TCR beta sequences from about 180 million T cells.

The PCR made use of 60 Vbeta and 13 Jbeta primers. Per the original data handling: In a later analysis, 10 million to 11 million of approximately 80 million unique beta chains occurred in at least two donors. Data came from immunoSEQ multiplex PCR; TCRdb stores just in-frame clones and leaves some out. D and trimming come from the DNA, and the V and J calls and clone size come from that table. The table lists under 150,000 clones, around 77% of them singletons. The length of the CDR3 is 17 residues. The V gene's germline CDR1 is SSHAT and CDR2 FNYEAQ (reference sequence). In the case of this clone: Antigen: not known. At one boundary the junction diverges from the germline segment, which might be a read error.

General study findings and limits: A later analysis, which compared TCR beta chains of equal frequency, found the HLA-associated ones more clonally expanded.

This sequence joins TRBV7-7 and TRBJ2-5, with D perhaps matching TRBD2 (7 bases). The sequenced sample consisted of PBMCs. The receptor was derived from a woman aged 30 to 39 in good health and CMV-seropositive. The CDR3 protein is CASSEGDWAGAQETQYF. The CDR3, as DNA: TGTGCTAGCAGCGAGGGGGATTGGGCGGGGGCCCAAGAGACCCAGTACTTC. Looking up the rest from reference TRBV7-7 and TRBJ2-5 gives the full variable domain: GAGVSQSPRYKVTKRGQDVTLRCDPISSHATLYWYQQALGQGPEFLTYFNYEAQPDKSGLPSDRFSAERPEGSISTLTIQRTEQRDSAMYRCASSEGDWAGAQETQYFGPGTRLLVL.